One T cell receptor (beta chain) is described in this entry. Its specificity is not known. This sample is part of a study of shared clonotypes between healthy human individuals. The CDR3 has 14 residues. The germline V and J ends were trimmed by 5 bases and 3 bases, with 14 bases remaining between them. Per germline, CDR1 MNHEY and CDR2 SMNVEV (reference sequence). The sorted-subset replicate PCRs were given roughly 200 ng DNA, which is 31,000 or so T cell genomes. Sequencing was performed with immunoSEQ multiplex PCR; in TCRdb, only in-frame clones are kept and a portion is missing. The sample contains more than 550,000 clones, roughly nine tenths of which appear only once. CD45RO-negative CD8 cells positively selected for CCR7 made up the naive population, which excluded terminally differentiated effector memory CD45RA+ cells. Regarding the study as a whole: Relative to memory subsets, naive subsets generally showed larger estimated richness. Depth of sequencing was expected to influence donor clonotype sharing.

Sequences were obtained from naive CD8+ T cells sorted from blood. The clonotype originates from a man in his thirties or forties in good health. This sequence joins TRBV27 and TRBJ2-7, with D maybe TRBD1 (6 bases). The CDR3 bases are TGTGCCAGCAGTCTGAGGACAGATGGCTACGAGCAGTACTTC. Encoded protein: CASSLRTDGYEQYF.